This TCR beta chain was obtained from a study of cytomegalovirus exposure and HLA in healthy donors. Study-level findings and limits: A few of the chains that were CMV-associated were confirmed in vitro to be specific for CMV antigens.

The V gene's germline CDR1 is SGHRS and CDR2 YFSETQ. CDR3 length equals 14 residues. Deletions cut 2 bases from V and 3 bases from J, with 11 bases between. 60 Vbeta and 13 Jbeta primers were used in PCR. Sequenced by immunoSEQ multiplex PCR; TCRdb stores in-frame clones only, minus some. The data contain some 140,000 clones, about 83% of them seen just once; the ten biggest clones take up 3% to 4%. With respect to this clone: Its antigen is still unknown.

This TCR derives from a woman between 35 and 50 years old in good health and CMV-seronegative. The chain combines TRBV5-1 with TRBJ1-1, with D perhaps TRBD1 (5 bases). Material: PBMCs. The CDR3 sequence is CASSFGGSDTEAFF. For the CDR3, the DNA is TGCGCCAGCAGCTTTGGGGGGTCCGACACTGAAGCTTTCTTT.